A selection of T cell receptor beta chains follows, all from one sample in a study of identical twins. Each CDR3 protein gets one entry after TCRdb re-called the 5' RACE reads with MiXCR. This sample yields a few hundred thousand distinct CDR3 sequences, of which approximately 10% are seen a single time; roughly 3.2% belongs to the top ten. The same specimen was also included in a second study, on yellow fever vaccine responses in identical twins.

Sequences were obtained from PBMCs. Every receptor here comes from a woman aged 18-30 years in good health. Both conserved end residues are part of each CDR3. The order of the fields is CDR3 DNA, CDR3 protein, D gene, J gene, clone size, V gene. A D gene is named only where the DNA matches it firmly. Rows give clone size only sometimes, using once, few, many, or a class for an expanded clone.

cdr3_nt: TGCGCCAGCAGCTGGGACAGTTCTCCTGGTCTGAACTTC
cdr3_aa: CASSWDSSPGLNF
d_call: TRBD1
j_call: TRBJ2-7
clone_size: NA
v_call: TRBV5-1

cdr3_nt: TGTGCCAGCAGTACTAGCGGGAGACTTCTCAATGAGCAGTTCTTC
cdr3_aa: CASSTSGRLLNEQFF
d_call: TRBD2
j_call: TRBJ2-1
clone_size: NA
v_call: TRBV6-5

cdr3_nt: TGTGCCAGCAGAGCAGCCGGGACAGGGACCCGCGAGCAGTACTTC
cdr3_aa: CASRAAGTGTREQYF
d_call: TRBD1
j_call: TRBJ2-7
clone_size: many
v_call: TRBV12-3/TRBV12-4

cdr3_nt: TGTGCCAGCAGCTTAGACGGGGGGTCCTACGAGCAGTACTTC
cdr3_aa: CASSLDGGSYEQYF
d_call: TRBD2
j_call: TRBJ2-7
clone_size: many
v_call: TRBV5-1

cdr3_nt: TGTGCCAGCTCACCACTCTCAGGGTCTGTCGACGAGCAGTACTTC
cdr3_aa: CASSPLSGSVDEQYF
d_call: NA
j_call: TRBJ2-7
clone_size: few
v_call: TRBV18

cdr3_nt: TGTGCCAGCAGTGCTAAAAGCGGGGGGGCATCCTACAATGAGCAGTTCTTC
cdr3_aa: CASSAKSGGASYNEQFF
d_call: TRBD2
j_call: TRBJ2-1
clone_size: many
v_call: TRBV6-1

cdr3_nt: TGTGCCAGCAGCTTACTTGGCGGTTATACGCAGTATTTT
cdr3_aa: CASSLLGGYTQYF
d_call: NA
j_call: TRBJ2-3
clone_size: few
v_call: TRBV7-9

cdr3_nt: TGTGCCAGCAGTTTAGGAGCTGGGGCGGATGAGCAGTACTTC
cdr3_aa: CASSLGAGADEQYF
d_call: NA
j_call: TRBJ2-7
clone_size: few
v_call: TRBV27

cdr3_nt: TGTGCCAGCGACCACGGGACTAGCGGCTTCAATGAGCAGTTCTTC
cdr3_aa: CASDHGTSGFNEQFF
d_call: TRBD2
j_call: TRBJ2-1
clone_size: few
v_call: TRBV25-1

cdr3_nt: TGTGCCAGCAGTGAACTATCGAAAGAGACCCAGTACTTC
cdr3_aa: CASSELSKETQYF
d_call: NA
j_call: TRBJ2-5
clone_size: NA
v_call: TRBV6-1

cdr3_nt: TGTGCCAGCAGCGGGACACTTTGGACTAGCGGTACCTACGAGCAGTACTTC
cdr3_aa: CASSGTLWTSGTYEQYF
d_call: TRBD2
j_call: TRBJ2-7
clone_size: many
v_call: TRBV5-6

cdr3_nt: TGTGCCAGCAGACGGACTAGCCAAGAGACCCAGTACTTC
cdr3_aa: CASRRTSQETQYF
d_call: TRBD2
j_call: TRBJ2-5
clone_size: NA
v_call: TRBV6-1

cdr3_nt: TGTGCCAGCAGCTTAGCGCGGCAGGGAAGGAATGAGCAGTTCTTC
cdr3_aa: CASSLARQGRNEQFF
d_call: NA
j_call: TRBJ2-1
clone_size: NA
v_call: TRBV7-9

cdr3_nt: TGCAGTGCTAGAGCCTTAGGACAGGGCCAAGAGACCCAGTACTTC
cdr3_aa: CSARALGQGQETQYF
d_call: TRBD1
j_call: TRBJ2-5
clone_size: many
v_call: TRBV20-1

cdr3_nt: TGTGCCATCAGTGATTTAGCGGGAGACACAGATACGCAGTATTTT
cdr3_aa: CAISDLAGDTDTQYF
d_call: TRBD2
j_call: TRBJ2-3
clone_size: NA
v_call: TRBV10-3

cdr3_nt: TGTGCCAGCAGTTTAACCCGACCCCCTATCTACGAGCAGTACTTC
cdr3_aa: CASSLTRPPIYEQYF
d_call: NA
j_call: TRBJ2-7
clone_size: many
v_call: TRBV28

cdr3_nt: TGTGCCAGCAGCTTCCGCCAGACCGGTACCCAAGAGACCCAGTACTTC
cdr3_aa: CASSFRQTGTQETQYF
d_call: NA
j_call: TRBJ2-5
clone_size: NA
v_call: TRBV7-9

cdr3_nt: TGTGCCAGCAGTTACAGCAGGGTCACAGATACGCAGTATTTT
cdr3_aa: CASSYSRVTDTQYF
d_call: NA
j_call: TRBJ2-3
clone_size: NA
v_call: TRBV6-5

cdr3_nt: TGTGCTAGTGCCCCCTTTTTAGCGGGACAAGAGACCCAGTACTTC
cdr3_aa: CASAPFLAGQETQYF
d_call: TRBD2
j_call: TRBJ2-5
clone_size: few
v_call: TRBV12-5

cdr3_nt: TGTGCCAGCAGCCAAGTACCTCTAAACCCCGGGGAGCTGTTTTTT
cdr3_aa: CASSQVPLNPGELFF
d_call: NA
j_call: TRBJ2-2
clone_size: few
v_call: TRBV14

cdr3_nt: TGCGCCAGCAGTAGCGGGGGAGTACTCACAGATACGCAGTATTTT
cdr3_aa: CASSSGGVLTDTQYF
d_call: TRBD2
j_call: TRBJ2-3
clone_size: NA
v_call: TRBV5-1

cdr3_nt: TGTGCCAGCAGTTTAGGGAGCAGAGCATTCACTGAAGCTTTCTTT
cdr3_aa: CASSLGSRAFTEAFF
d_call: NA
j_call: TRBJ1-1
clone_size: NA
v_call: TRBV12-3/TRBV12-4

cdr3_nt: TGCAGTGCTAGTCGGCTAGCGGGAGCCTACGAGCAGTACTTC
cdr3_aa: CSASRLAGAYEQYF
d_call: TRBD2
j_call: TRBJ2-7
clone_size: many
v_call: TRBV20-1

cdr3_nt: TGTGCCAGCAGAGCCACTGCGACAGGGAGAATTTCCGAGCAGTACTTC
cdr3_aa: CASRATATGRISEQYF
d_call: TRBD1
j_call: TRBJ2-7
clone_size: few
v_call: TRBV2

cdr3_nt: TGTGCCAGCAGCCAACTAGGACAAGAGACCCAGTACTTC
cdr3_aa: CASSQLGQETQYF
d_call: NA
j_call: TRBJ2-5
clone_size: few
v_call: TRBV6-6

cdr3_nt: TGTGCCAGCAGCCCGATCCGACAGGGCACCGGGGAGCTGTTTTTT
cdr3_aa: CASSPIRQGTGELFF
d_call: TRBD1
j_call: TRBJ2-2
clone_size: few
v_call: TRBV28

cdr3_nt: TGCAGCGTTGTGGAGGCAGCACCTAACTATGGCTACACCTTC
cdr3_aa: CSVVEAAPNYGYTF
d_call: NA
j_call: TRBJ1-2
clone_size: many
v_call: TRBV29-1

cdr3_nt: TGCAGCGTTAAGGAGTACGAGCAGTACTTC
cdr3_aa: CSVKEYEQYF
d_call: NA
j_call: TRBJ2-7
clone_size: few
v_call: TRBV29-1

cdr3_nt: TGTGCCAGCAGAAACCCTCGGGTAGCTTCCTACGAGCAGTACTTC
cdr3_aa: CASRNPRVASYEQYF
d_call: NA
j_call: TRBJ2-7
clone_size: few
v_call: TRBV27

cdr3_nt: TGCGCCAGCAGCTCGGGACAGGGGATAACCTACGAGCAGTACTTC
cdr3_aa: CASSSGQGITYEQYF
d_call: TRBD1
j_call: TRBJ2-7
clone_size: NA
v_call: TRBV4-1

cdr3_nt: TGCGCCAGCAGCTCACCCGGGTACCGGGATACGCAGTATTTT
cdr3_aa: CASSSPGYRDTQYF
d_call: NA
j_call: TRBJ2-3
clone_size: many
v_call: TRBV5-1

cdr3_nt: TGTGCCAGCAGTCAAGACAGGGATCATGAGCAGTTCTTC
cdr3_aa: CASSQDRDHEQFF
d_call: TRBD1
j_call: TRBJ2-1
clone_size: many
v_call: TRBV5-5

cdr3_nt: TGTGCCAGCAGCGTCGAGGTGGGTGGCTACGAGCAGTACTTC
cdr3_aa: CASSVEVGGYEQYF
d_call: NA
j_call: TRBJ2-7
clone_size: once
v_call: TRBV9

cdr3_nt: TGTGCCAGCAGTTACTCGAGAGCGTCCTACGAGCAGTACTTC
cdr3_aa: CASSYSRASYEQYF
d_call: NA
j_call: TRBJ2-7
clone_size: many
v_call: TRBV6-5

cdr3_nt: TGTGCCACCAGCAGGGACCCCGGGACAGGGGGCGAGCAGTACTTC
cdr3_aa: CATSRDPGTGGEQYF
d_call: TRBD1
j_call: TRBJ2-7
clone_size: NA
v_call: TRBV15

cdr3_nt: TGCAGTGCCACGAGGGCAGGTACCTACAATGAGCAGTTCTTC
cdr3_aa: CSATRAGTYNEQFF
d_call: NA
j_call: TRBJ2-1
clone_size: many
v_call: TRBV20-1

cdr3_nt: TGTGCCAGCAGTTTTTCTCACTTTGGGGGAAACGAGCAGTACTTC
cdr3_aa: CASSFSHFGGNEQYF
d_call: NA
j_call: TRBJ2-7
clone_size: few
v_call: TRBV6-2/TRBV6-3

cdr3_nt: TGTGCCATCAGCCCTGGAGGGCCCTATGGCTACACCTTC
cdr3_aa: CAISPGGPYGYTF
d_call: NA
j_call: TRBJ1-2
clone_size: many
v_call: TRBV10-3

cdr3_nt: TGTGCCAGCAGCCCAACTCCGAAAGGACAGTCTTGGAACACCGGGGAGCTGTTTTTT
cdr3_aa: CASSPTPKGQSWNTGELFF
d_call: NA
j_call: TRBJ2-2
clone_size: NA
v_call: TRBV6-1

cdr3_nt: TGTGCCACCAGCAACCGCAGGGCCAGATCCGAGACCCAGTACTTC
cdr3_aa: CATSNRRARSETQYF
d_call: NA
j_call: TRBJ2-5
clone_size: few
v_call: TRBV15

cdr3_nt: TGCGCCAGCAGCTTGGCCCTCGGTCCCTACGAGCAGTACTTC
cdr3_aa: CASSLALGPYEQYF
d_call: NA
j_call: TRBJ2-7
clone_size: few
v_call: TRBV5-1

cdr3_nt: TGTGCCAGCAGCTTAGTATTGAGCGGGAGGGCCCGTGAGCAGTTCTTC
cdr3_aa: CASSLVLSGRAREQFF
d_call: TRBD2
j_call: TRBJ2-1
clone_size: NA
v_call: TRBV7-8

cdr3_nt: TGCAGTGCTAGAGTGAGATTAATCAATGAGCAGTTCTTC
cdr3_aa: CSARVRLINEQFF
d_call: NA
j_call: TRBJ2-1
clone_size: many
v_call: TRBV20-1

cdr3_nt: TGTGCCAGCAGCGAACAGGGGGCGCTCCCAAACCAGTACTTC
cdr3_aa: CASSEQGALPNQYF
d_call: TRBD1
j_call: TRBJ2-4
clone_size: NA
v_call: TRBV5-6

cdr3_nt: TGTGCCAGCAGCCCTCGACTAGCGGGAGGGCCCTTCACAGATACGCAGTATTTT
cdr3_aa: CASSPRLAGGPFTDTQYF
d_call: TRBD2
j_call: TRBJ2-3
clone_size: many
v_call: TRBV11-1

cdr3_nt: TGTGCCAGCATTAAATCCGGCTCTGGGGCCAACGTCCTGACTTTC
cdr3_aa: CASIKSGSGANVLTF
d_call: NA
j_call: TRBJ2-6
clone_size: NA
v_call: TRBV28